These 9 T cell receptor beta chains originate from one sample sequenced in a study of control samples from healthy donors and cancer patients. Clones were read by immunoSEQ multiplex PCR, and TCRdb kept only the in-frame ones, dropping some. This sample has some 220,000 clones, with 85% to 95% found just once. The material sequenced was blood. The source is a man aged 50 or older in good health.

This chain links TRBV7-6 with TRBJ2-2; 8 nucleotides match TRBD1. Trimming at V came to 8 bases and at J to 6 bases, leaving 8 bases not matched to a gene. This CDR3 is 14 amino acids long. Per germline, CDR1 SGHVS and CDR2 FNYEAQ. The CDR3 region is CASGGQGRSGELFF. Written as DNA, the CDR3 is TGTGCCAGCGGAGGACAGGGACGGTCCGGGGAGCTGTTTTTT.

The chain recombines TRBV6-5 with TRBJ2-5; D is uncertain. The CDR3 has 12 residues. V lost 5 bases and J lost 5, with 9 bases in between. Germline V CDR1 and CDR2: MNHEY, SVGAGI. CDR3 nucleotide sequence: TGTGCCAGCAGTAGCCAGTCGGAGACCCAGTACTTC. Translating gives CASSSQSETQYF.

The V and J genes are TRBV21-1 and TRBJ1-5. TRBV21-1 corresponds to a pseudogene. This CDR3 is built from 18 residues. The CDR3 is CASSKNGLGEACNQPQHF. CDR3 sequence (DNA): TGTGCCAGCAGCAAAAATGGGCTGGGGGAAGCCTGCAATCAGCCCCAGCATTTT.

V gene TRBV19 combines with J gene TRBJ1-3, with TRBD1 identical over 9 bases. Losses at the gene ends were 8 bases for V and 4 bases for J; bases not matched to a gene: 6. The V gene's germline CDR1 is LNHDA and CDR2 SQIVND (reference sequence). CDR3 length: 14 residues. As DNA, the CDR3 is TGTGCCAGTCAACAGGGGGCGGCGGGAAACACCATATATTTT. This encodes CASQQGAAGNTIYF.

In DNA, the CDR3 is TGTGCCAGCAGCCCCCCCCTCAGGTTTGAGCAGTTCTTC. This sequence encodes CASSPPLRFEQFF. The rearrangement links TRBV28 to TRBJ2-1, with unresolved D. Between the trimmed V and J ends, which lost 6 bases and 9 bases, there was a span of 15 bases. The CDR3 consists of 13 residues. Looked up from germline, CDR1 is MDHEN and CDR2 is SYDVKM.

The chain combines TRBV9 with TRBJ2-3; D possibly uses TRBD1 or TRBD2 (6 bases each). V lost 0 bases, J lost 1 base, and 9 bases lay in between. The CDR3 extends over 15 amino acids. Germline V CDR1 and CDR2: SGDLS, YYNGEE. The CDR3 sequence is CASSVGGAGTDTQYF. The DNA of the CDR3 is TGTGCCAGCAGCGTAGGGGGGGCCGGCACAGATACGCAGTATTTT.

The rearrangement joins TRBV4-3 to TRBJ1-1; 7 positions match TRBD1. The trim removed 2 bases at V and 4 bases at J, leaving 1 base unmatched. Germline assignment: CDR1 LGHNA and CDR2 YSLEER. The CDR3 is made up of 13 amino acids. The CDR3 nucleotides read TGCGCCAGCAGCCAATACAGGGGCACTGAAGCTTTCTTT. This codes for CASSQYRGTEAFF.

The CDR3 nucleotides read TGTGCCAGCAACCACCTGGGAGGGCAGGCTGGGGCCAACGTCCTGACTTTC. Protein sequence: CASNHLGGQAGANVLTF. The rearrangement links TRBV5-4 to TRBJ2-6, with 7 bases that match TRBD2. This CDR3 contains 17 residues. CDR1 and CDR2 (germline): SGHNT, YYREEE (reference sequence). The V gene end was trimmed by 6 bases and the J gene end by 2 bases; junction bases not matched to a gene: 11.

The chain couples TRBV18 to TRBJ2-5, with 11 bases identical to TRBD2. This CDR3 has 15 residues. V was clipped by 3 bases and J by 3 bases; unmatched bases: 3. Germline assignment: CDR1 KGHSH and CDR2 LQKENI. The DNA of the CDR3 is TGTGCCAGCTCACCTCTGGGACTAGCGGAAGAGACCCAGTACTTC. This codes for CASSPLGLAEETQYF.